Shown below are 28 T cell receptor beta chains from a single sample sequenced in a study of control samples from healthy donors and cancer patients. Measured with immunoSEQ multiplex PCR; TCRdb has only the in-frame clones, and not every one. The sample yields 90,000 or so clones, just under 85% seen once. Sequencing used blood. The receptors stem from a man aged 30 to 45 in good health.

J is TRBJ1-6 and V is TRBV18; 7 bases match TRBD1. The CDR3 extends over 16 amino acids. The germline V gene encodes CDR1 KGHSH and CDR2 LQKENI. J lost 6 bases, V lost 3 bases, and 8 bases had no gene match. CDR3 nucleotide sequence: TGTGCCAGCTCACCTGTCGCAGGGGACAGTAATTCACCCCTCCACTTT. It translates to CASSPVAGDSNSPLHF.

This clone was seen just once. The chain links TRBV7-3 to TRBJ1-2; a weak D match, TRBD1 (5 bases). Germline CDR1 is SGHTA and CDR2 is FQGTGA. Trimming removed 1 base at V and 4 bases at J, with 7 bases between. The CDR3 spans 13 residues. The CDR3 nucleotides read TGTGCCAGCAGCTTAAATGGGGGCTATGGCTACACCTTC. It yields the protein CASSLNGGYGYTF.

This clone has only one observation. The chain is built from TRBV6-5 and TRBJ1-4; possible D gene TRBD1, 5 bases. The CDR3 sequence is 14 residues long. The V end lost 10 bases, the J end lost 0 bases, and 12 bases lay between the germline ends. Germline V lookup: CDR1 MNHEY, CDR2 SVGAGI. CDR3 residues: CATRGPATNEKLFF. CDR3 in DNA: TGTGCCACCCGGGGACCTGCAACTAATGAAAAACTGTTTTTT.

The V and J genes are TRBV4-1 and TRBJ1-2; unclear D gene. The CDR3 runs 17 residues. Trimming stripped 0 bases from V and 0 bases from J, with 14 bases between. The germline gives CDR1 MGHRA, CDR2 YSYEKL. Here the CDR3 DNA reads TGCGCCAGCAGCCAAGAGAAGGGTTCACGACCTAACTATGGCTACACCTTC. It encodes CASSQEKGSRPNYGYTF.

In its sample, this clone was seen a few times. The rearrangement joins TRBV5-1 to TRBJ2-3; 9 bases align to TRBD2. Losses at the gene ends were 0 bases for V and 2 bases for J; bases not matched to a gene: 13. The V gene's germline CDR1 is SGHRS and CDR2 YFSETQ. The CDR3 covers 19 residues. Here the CDR3 reads CASSLGLASGNYHTDTQYF. The DNA for the CDR3 is TGCGCCAGCAGCTTGGGGCTGGCTAGCGGGAACTACCACACAGATACGCAGTATTTT.

This clone was seen a handful of times. V gene TRBV12-5 combines with J gene TRBJ1-5; no definite D call. The V end was cut by 5 bases, the J end by 3 bases, with 11 bases between. The CDR3 is made up of 14 amino acids. The germline gives CDR1 LGHNT, CDR2 FRNRAP. CDR3 sequence reads: CASGPSGSNQPQHF. CDR3 bases: TGTGCTAGTGGTCCATCAGGATCCAATCAGCCCCAGCATTTT. Looking up the rest from reference TRBV12-5 and TRBJ1-5 gives the full variable domain: DARVTQTPRHKVTEMGQEVTMRCQPILGHNTVFWYRQTMMQGLELLAYFRNRAPLDDSGMPKDRFSAEMPDATLATLKIQPSEPRDSAVYFCASGPSGSNQPQHFGDGTRLSIL.

The chain has TRBV28 and TRBJ2-3; D remains unclear. The CDR3 is 14 residues long. Germline loops: CDR1 MDHEN, CDR2 SYDVKM. Between the trimmed V and J ends, which lost 2 bases and 2 bases, there was a span of 8 bases. CDR3 bases: TGTGCCAGCAGTTTAGAAGGAATCACAGATACGCAGTATTTT. Its protein product is CASSLEGITDTQYF.

The chain recombines TRBV27 with TRBJ2-5; D is possibly TRBD1 or TRBD2 (5 bases each). Looked up from germline, CDR1 is MNHEY and CDR2 is SMNVEV (reference sequence). V was shortened by 8 bases and J by 5 bases, with 12 bases between the two germline ends. The CDR3 length is 12 residues. In nucleotides, the CDR3 is TGTGCCAGCGGGATCAGGGAGGAGACCCAGTACTTC. Its translation is CASGIREETQYF.

V and J are TRBV5-4 and TRBJ1-6; the D is unclear. V was clipped by 3 bases and J by 9 bases, with 10 bases between them. Germline CDR1 and CDR2: SGHNT and YYREEE (reference sequence). The CDR3 spans 13 residues. The DNA of the CDR3 is TGTGCCAGCAGCTCGACCGGAGGTTCACCCCTCCACTTT. Protein product: CASSSTGGSPLHF.

V gene TRBV28 combines with J gene TRBJ2-2; D is ambiguous. The CDR3 covers 13 residues. V was trimmed by 4 bases and J by 2 bases, leaving 5 bases between them. CDR1 is MDHEN and CDR2 is SYDVKM in the germline V gene. CDR3 amino acids: CASSSTNTGELFF. The DNA of the CDR3 is TGTGCCAGCAGTTCGACTAACACCGGGGAGCTGTTTTTT.

The V gene is TRBV2, the J gene TRBJ1-2; D ambiguous. This CDR3 contains 15 residues. Germline CDR1 SNHLY, CDR2 FYNNEI. V lost 8 bases, J lost 2 bases, and 18 bases lay in between. The CDR3 protein is CASPGSEIRNYGYTF. The CDR3 bases are TGTGCCAGCCCCGGTAGTGAGATCCGAAACTATGGCTACACCTTC.

This chain uses TRBV3-1 (or the pseudogene TRBV3-2) with TRBJ2-3; TRBD2 agrees at 9 bases. Per germline, CDR1 LGHDT and CDR2 YNNKEL (reference sequence). The CDR3 is 15 amino acids. The trim removed 1 base at V and 8 bases at J, leaving 7 bases unmatched. CDR3 residues: CASSQARLAEGTQYF. The CDR3 DNA sequence: TGTGCCAGCAGCCAAGCAAGACTAGCGGAAGGTACGCAGTATTTT.

CDR3 region: CATSAGLAGGNEQFF. For the CDR3, the DNA is TGTGCCACCAGTGCGGGTCTAGCGGGGGGTAATGAGCAGTTCTTC. The chain links TRBV24-1 to TRBJ2-1; 11 bases match TRBD2. The J segment lost 7 bases and the V segment lost 5 bases, leaving 6 bases of the junction unmatched. This CDR3 comprises 15 residues. Germline CDR1 KGHDR, CDR2 SFDVKD.

This chain links TRBV6-5 with TRBJ2-6; D call uncertain. V was trimmed by 2 bases and J by 0 bases, leaving 5 bases between them. The CDR3 totals 15 residues. Germline-derived CDR1 and CDR2 are MNHEY and SVGAGI. DNA for the CDR3: TGTGCCAGCAGTTACGCCCCCTCTGGGGCCAACGTCCTGACTTTC. It encodes CASSYAPSGANVLTF.

V gene TRBV2 combines with J gene TRBJ1-3; 9 bases line up with TRBD1. In germline, CDR1 is SNHLY, CDR2 FYNNEI. The CDR3 extends over 18 amino acids. J gave up 3 bases and V 6 bases, and 15 bases lay outside the gene matches. The DNA of the CDR3 is TGTGCCAGCAGGATCCGGGACAGGGAAATAGGGCTTGGAAACACCATATATTTT. Its protein is CASRIRDREIGLGNTIYF.

The CDR3 bases are TGTGCCAGCAACACTGGAAACCCGGGAGGTAATTCACCCCTCCACTTT. This encodes CASNTGNPGGNSPLHF. The chain has TRBV6-6 and TRBJ1-6; D not resolved. The V gene lost 7 bases and the J gene lost 6 bases, with 19 bases spanning the gap. CDR1 and CDR2 (germline): MNHNY, SVGAGI (reference sequence). This CDR3 contains 16 residues.

The V call is TRBV30, the J call TRBJ1-1, with a tentative D call TRBD1 (5 bases). The CDR3 spans 11 residues. Germline CDR1 reads GTSNPN; CDR2 reads SVGIG (reference sequence). V was pared by 3 bases and J by 11 bases, with 13 bases between. This CDR3 reads CAWSGGGRAFF. As DNA, the CDR3 is TGTGCCTGGAGCGGCGGGGGAAGGGCTTTCTTT. The entire variable domain, with the rest obtained from reference TRBV30 and TRBJ1-1, is as follows: SQTIHQWPATLVQPVGSPLSLECTVEGTSNPNLYWYRQAAGRGLQLLFYSVGIGQISSEVPQNLSASRPQDRQFILSSKKLLLSDSGFYLCAWSGGGRAFFGQGTRLTVV.

V gene TRBV5-1 combines with J gene TRBJ2-7, with 8 bases lining up with TRBD1. The trim removed 2 bases at V and 0 bases at J, leaving 7 bases unmatched. Germline V gene sequence: CDR1 SGHRS, CDR2 YFSETQ. This CDR3 contains 16 residues. The DNA for the CDR3 is TGCGCCAGCAGCTTTTCCCCAGGGGGCGTCTCCTACGAGCAGTACTTC. It encodes CASSFSPGGVSYEQYF. Together with reference TRBV5-1 and TRBJ2-7, the CDR3 gives the full variable domain: KAGVTQTPRYLIKTRGQQVTLSCSPISGHRSVSWYQQTPGQGLQFLFEYFSETQRNKGNFPGRFSGRQFSNSRSEMNVSTLELGDSALYLCASSFSPGGVSYEQYFGPGTRLTVT.

This clone showed up just once. The chain joins TRBV24-1 to TRBJ1-1; D uncertain. Trimming left V 4 bases short and J 6 bases short, with 11 bases between. The CDR3 covers 13 residues. Germline CDR1 and CDR2: KGHDR and SFDVKD. CDR3 residues: CATSDPGLAEAFF. DNA for the CDR3: TGTGCCACCAGTGACCCCGGTTTGGCTGAAGCTTTCTTT.

V and J are TRBV18 and TRBJ2-5; a possible D gene is TRBD2 (5 bases). V lost 3 bases to trimming and J lost 4 bases, with 15 bases between them. The CDR3 contains 15 residues. Germline-derived CDR1 and CDR2 are KGHSH and LQKENI. DNA of the CDR3: TGTGCCAGCTCACCGAACGGGAATCCGGGAGAGACCCAGTACTTC. This codes for CASSPNGNPGETQYF.

Comments on this clone: Other nucleotide sequences in the sample specify the same CDR3. The chain recombines TRBV5-1 with TRBJ2-7, with 10 positions matching TRBD1. J lost 4 bases, V lost 0 bases, and 1 base had no gene match. CDR3 length: 14 amino acids. Germline CDR1 and CDR2: SGHRS and YFSETQ. As DNA, the CDR3 is TGCGCCAGCAGCTTGGGGGGACAGGGGTACGAGCAGTACTTC. Translated, it gives CASSLGGQGYEQYF. The variable domain in full, completed from reference TRBV5-1 and TRBJ2-7, reads KAGVTQTPRYLIKTRGQQVTLSCSPISGHRSVSWYQQTPGQGLQFLFEYFSETQRNKGNFPGRFSGRQFSNSRSEMNVSTLELGDSALYLCASSLGGQGYEQYFGPGTRLTVT.

The chain links TRBV27 to TRBJ1-3; tentatively, D is TRBD1 (6 bases). The CDR3 is made up of 13 amino acids. V was clipped by 4 bases and J by 3 bases, with 7 bases between them. Germline loops: CDR1 MNHEY, CDR2 SMNVEV (reference sequence). CDR3 region: CASSSGVGNTIYF. CDR3 bases: TGTGCCAGCAGTTCAGGGGTTGGAAACACCATATATTTT.

The V call is TRBV9, the J call TRBJ2-2; TRBD1 aligns across 7 bases. The V segment lost 0 bases and the J segment 0 bases; nucleotides outside the gene matches: 5. CDR1 and CDR2 from the germline V gene are SGDLS and YYNGEE. The length of the CDR3 is 17 residues. The CDR3 loop reads CASSVAPTGPNTGELFF. CDR3 DNA: TGTGCCAGCAGCGTAGCCCCGACAGGGCCGAACACCGGGGAGCTGTTTTTT.

The chain is built from TRBV30 and TRBJ2-1; a possible D gene is TRBD2 (6 bases). The V gene lost 4 bases and the J gene lost 6 bases, with 13 bases spanning the gap. This CDR3 comprises 13 residues. CDR1 and CDR2 from the germline V gene are GTSNPN and SVGIG (reference sequence). CDR3 sequence (DNA): TGTGCCTGGAAGGAGGGGTGGGGCAATGAGCAGTTCTTC. Its translation: CAWKEGWGNEQFF. The full variable domain, in which reference TRBV30 and TRBJ2-1 provide the parts outside the CDR3, is SQTIHQWPATLVQPVGSPLSLECTVEGTSNPNLYWYRQAAGRGLQLLFYSVGIGQISSEVPQNLSASRPQDRQFILSSKKLLLSDSGFYLCAWKEGWGNEQFFGPGTRLTVL.

The V call is TRBV12-3 or TRBV12-4, the J call TRBJ1-2; TRBD1 might be the D (5 bases). The V end was cut by 8 bases, the J end by 4 bases, with 14 bases between. This CDR3 contains 13 residues. CDR3 region: CASGLTVPYGYTF. CDR3 nucleotide sequence: TGTGCCAGCGGACTGACAGTTCCCTATGGCTACACCTTC.

The chain is built from TRBV5-6 and TRBJ2-5; TRBD1 aligns across 10 bases. V shed 4 bases and J 3 bases; nucleotides not matched to a gene: 9. Germline lookup yields CDR1 SGHDT and CDR2 YYEEEE. This CDR3 has 16 residues. The CDR3 here is CASSPEGTGEEETQYF. The CDR3 DNA sequence: TGTGCCAGCAGCCCCGAGGGGACAGGGGAAGAAGAGACCCAGTACTTC.

The chain uses TRBV27 and TRBJ2-5; 12 bases agree with TRBD1. The V segment lost 1 base and the J segment 2 bases; nucleotides outside the gene matches: 5. The CDR3 is 17 residues long. The germline V gene has CDR1 MNHEY and CDR2 SMNVEV (reference sequence). CDR3 in amino acids: CASSLFGTGGFQETQYF. The CDR3 region has the DNA TGTGCCAGCAGTTTATTCGGGACAGGGGGCTTTCAAGAGACCCAGTACTTC.

The J gene is TRBJ1-3, the V gene TRBV5-5; D may be TRBD1 (5 bases). CDR3 length equals 18 residues. Germline V gene lookup returns CDR1 SGHKS and CDR2 YYEKEE (reference sequence). V lost 3 bases, J lost 7 bases, and 26 bases lay in between. This chain's CDR3 is CASSYLHTGTTTGNTIYF. DNA for the CDR3: TGTGCCAGCAGCTATCTACATACCGGGACCACGACGGGGAACACCATATATTTT.